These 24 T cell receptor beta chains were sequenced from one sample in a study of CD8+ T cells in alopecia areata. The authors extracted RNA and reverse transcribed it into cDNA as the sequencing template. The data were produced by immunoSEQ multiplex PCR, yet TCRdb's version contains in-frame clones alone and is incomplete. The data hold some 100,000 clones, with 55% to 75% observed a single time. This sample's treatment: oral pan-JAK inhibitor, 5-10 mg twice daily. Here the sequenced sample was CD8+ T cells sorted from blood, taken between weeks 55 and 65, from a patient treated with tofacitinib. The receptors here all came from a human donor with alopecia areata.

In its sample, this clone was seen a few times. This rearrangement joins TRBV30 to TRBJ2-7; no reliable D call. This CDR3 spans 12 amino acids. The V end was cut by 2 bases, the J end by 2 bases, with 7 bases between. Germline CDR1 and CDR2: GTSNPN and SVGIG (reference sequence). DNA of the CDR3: TGTGCCTGGAGTAAGGCCGCCTACGAGCAGTACTTC. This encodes CAWSKAAYEQYF.

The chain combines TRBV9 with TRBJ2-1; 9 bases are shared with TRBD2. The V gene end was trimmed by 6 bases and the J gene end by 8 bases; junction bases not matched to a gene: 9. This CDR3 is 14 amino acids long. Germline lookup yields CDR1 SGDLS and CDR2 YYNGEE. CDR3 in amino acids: CASTEEAGGYEQFF. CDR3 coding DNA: TGTGCCAGCACCGAGGAAGCGGGGGGCTATGAGCAGTTCTTC.

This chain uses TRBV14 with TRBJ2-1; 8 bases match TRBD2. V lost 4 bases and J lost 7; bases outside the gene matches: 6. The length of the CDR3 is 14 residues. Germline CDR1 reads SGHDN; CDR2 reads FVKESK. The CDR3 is CASSLAGGRNEQFF. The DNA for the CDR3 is TGTGCCAGCAGCCTGGCGGGGGGCCGTAATGAGCAGTTCTTC.

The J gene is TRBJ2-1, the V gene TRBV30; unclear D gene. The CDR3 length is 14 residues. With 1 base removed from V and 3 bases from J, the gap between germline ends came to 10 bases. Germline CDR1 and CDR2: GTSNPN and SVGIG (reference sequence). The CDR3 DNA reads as TGTGCCTGGAGTGAGTCTTCTGTCTACAATGAGCAGTTCTTC. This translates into CAWSESSVYNEQFF.

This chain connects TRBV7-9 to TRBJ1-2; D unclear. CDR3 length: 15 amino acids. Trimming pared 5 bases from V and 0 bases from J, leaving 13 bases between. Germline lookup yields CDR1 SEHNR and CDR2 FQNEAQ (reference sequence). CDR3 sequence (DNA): TGTGCCAGCAGCCCCGAAGACCGAGCTAACTATGGCTACACCTTC. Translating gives CASSPEDRANYGYTF. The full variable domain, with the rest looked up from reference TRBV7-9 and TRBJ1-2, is DTGVSQNPRHKITKRGQNVTFRCDPISEHNRLYWYRQTLGQGPEFLTYFQNEAQLEKSRLLSDRFSAERPKGSFSTLEIQRTEQGDSAMYLCASSPEDRANYGYTFGSGTRLTVV.

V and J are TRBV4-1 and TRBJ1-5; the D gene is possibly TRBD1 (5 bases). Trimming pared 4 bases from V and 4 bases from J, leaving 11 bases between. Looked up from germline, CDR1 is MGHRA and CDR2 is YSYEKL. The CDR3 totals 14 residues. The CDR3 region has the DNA TGCGCCAGCAGCCCATTGGGGCAGAATCAGCCCCAGCATTTT. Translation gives CASSPLGQNQPQHF.

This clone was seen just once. CDR3 sequence: CASSLGGQEAFF. The CDR3 DNA reads TGTGCCAGCAGCTTAGGCGGGCAGGAAGCTTTCTTT. V gene TRBV11-1 combines with J gene TRBJ1-1; D not certain. The germline V gene encodes CDR1 SGHAT and CDR2 FQDESV (reference sequence). The CDR3 sequence is 12 residues long. Trimming took 1 base from V and 8 from J, leaving 8 bases between them.

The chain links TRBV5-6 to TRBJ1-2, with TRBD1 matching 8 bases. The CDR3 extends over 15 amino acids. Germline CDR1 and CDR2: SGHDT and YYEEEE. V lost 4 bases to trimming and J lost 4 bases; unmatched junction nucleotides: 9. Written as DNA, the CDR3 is TGTGCCAGCAGCCCCGGGACAGGTCTTTTCTATGGCTACACCTTC. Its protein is CASSPGTGLFYGYTF.

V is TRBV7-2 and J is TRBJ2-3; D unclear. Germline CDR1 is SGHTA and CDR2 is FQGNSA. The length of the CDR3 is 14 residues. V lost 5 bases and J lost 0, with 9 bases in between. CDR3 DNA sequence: TGTGCCAGCAGCCTGAGACCTAGCACAGATACGCAGTATTTT. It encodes CASSLRPSTDTQYF. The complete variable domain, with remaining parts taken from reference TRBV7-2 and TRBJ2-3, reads GAGVSQSPSNKVTEKGKDVELRCDPISGHTALYWYRQSLGQGLEFLIYFQGNSAPDKSGLPSDRFSAERTGGSVSTLTIQRTQQEDSAVYLCASSLRPSTDTQYFGPGTRLTVL.

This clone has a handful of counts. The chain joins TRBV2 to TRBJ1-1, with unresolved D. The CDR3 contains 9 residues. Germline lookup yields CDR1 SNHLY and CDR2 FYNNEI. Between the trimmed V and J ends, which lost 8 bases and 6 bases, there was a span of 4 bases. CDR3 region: CASVSEAFF. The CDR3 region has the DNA TGTGCCAGCGTGTCTGAAGCTTTCTTT.

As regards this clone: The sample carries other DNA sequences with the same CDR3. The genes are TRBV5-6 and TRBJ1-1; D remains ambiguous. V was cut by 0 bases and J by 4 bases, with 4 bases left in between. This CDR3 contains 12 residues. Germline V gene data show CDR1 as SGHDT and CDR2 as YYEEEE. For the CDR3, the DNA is TGTGCCAGCAGCTTGGGAACCACTGAAGCTTTCTTT. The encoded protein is CASSLGTTEAFF.

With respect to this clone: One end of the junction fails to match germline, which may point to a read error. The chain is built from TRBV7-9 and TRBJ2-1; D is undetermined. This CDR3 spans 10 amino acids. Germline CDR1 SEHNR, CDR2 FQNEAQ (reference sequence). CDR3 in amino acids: CASGFGEQFF. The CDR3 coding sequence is TGTGCCAGCGGCTTTGGAGAGCAGTTCTTC. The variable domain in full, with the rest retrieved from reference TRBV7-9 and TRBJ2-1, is DTGVSQNPRHKITKRGQNVTFRCDPISEHNRLYWYRQTLGQGPEFLTYFQNEAQLEKSRLLSDRFSAERPKGSFSTLEIQRTEQGDSAMYLCASGFGEQFFGPGTRLTVL.

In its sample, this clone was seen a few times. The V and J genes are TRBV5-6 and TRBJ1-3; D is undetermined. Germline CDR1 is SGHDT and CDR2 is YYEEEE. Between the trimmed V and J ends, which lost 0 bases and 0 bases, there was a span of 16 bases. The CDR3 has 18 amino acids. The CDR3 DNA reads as TGTGCCAGCAGCTTGGGCGGGATCCATCATACCTCTGGAAACACCATATATTTT. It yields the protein CASSLGGIHHTSGNTIYF.

CDR3 loop: CASSKLGTAGAFF. CDR3 bases: TGTGCCAGCAGTAAGCTTGGGACAGCTGGAGCTTTCTTT. This chain joins TRBV6-5 and TRBJ1-1; 7 bases map to TRBD1. Germline assignment: CDR1 MNHEY and CDR2 SVGAGI. The CDR3 totals 13 residues. The ends lost 5 bases at V and 10 bases at J; junction bases unmatched: 10.

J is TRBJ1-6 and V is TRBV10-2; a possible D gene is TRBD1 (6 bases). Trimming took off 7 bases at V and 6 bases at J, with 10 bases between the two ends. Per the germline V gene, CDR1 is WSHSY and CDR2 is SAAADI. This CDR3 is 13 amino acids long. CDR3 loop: CASNGGGNSPLHF. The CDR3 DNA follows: TGCGCCAGCAACGGGGGCGGTAATTCACCCCTCCACTTT.

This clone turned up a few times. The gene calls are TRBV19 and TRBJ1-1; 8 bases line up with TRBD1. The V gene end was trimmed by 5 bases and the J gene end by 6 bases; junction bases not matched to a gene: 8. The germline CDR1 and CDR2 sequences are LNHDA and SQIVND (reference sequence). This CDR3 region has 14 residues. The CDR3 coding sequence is TGTGCCAGTAGTGCCGGACAGGGTTTCTCTGAAGCTTTCTTT. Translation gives CASSAGQGFSEAFF.

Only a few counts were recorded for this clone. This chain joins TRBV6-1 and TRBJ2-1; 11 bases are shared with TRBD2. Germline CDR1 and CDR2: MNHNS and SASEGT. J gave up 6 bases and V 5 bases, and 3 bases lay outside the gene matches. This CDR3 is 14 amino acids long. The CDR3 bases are TGTGCCAGCAGTTTCCTAGCGGGGGGCAATGAGCAGTTCTTC. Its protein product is CASSFLAGGNEQFF.

The CDR3 bases are TGTGCCGGGTCAGATACGCAGTATTTT. It yields the protein CAGSDTQYF. The rearrangement links TRBV2 to TRBJ2-3; no clear D. Germline V gene data show CDR1 as SNHLY and CDR2 as FYNNEI. The CDR3 has 9 residues. V lost 11 bases and J lost 4, with 4 bases in between.

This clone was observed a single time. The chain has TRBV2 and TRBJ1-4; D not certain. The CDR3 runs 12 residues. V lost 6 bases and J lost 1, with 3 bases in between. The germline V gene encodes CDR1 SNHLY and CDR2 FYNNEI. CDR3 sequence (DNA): TGTGCCAGCAGGGAAACTAATGAAAAACTGTTTTTT. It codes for CASRETNEKLFF.

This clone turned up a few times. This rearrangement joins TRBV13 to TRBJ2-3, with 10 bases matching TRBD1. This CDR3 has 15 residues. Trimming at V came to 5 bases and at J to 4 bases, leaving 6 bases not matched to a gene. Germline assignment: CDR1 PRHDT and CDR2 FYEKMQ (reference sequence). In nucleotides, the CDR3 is TGTGCCAGCAGCACTGGGACAGGGGCACCAGATACGCAGTATTTT. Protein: CASSTGTGAPDTQYF.

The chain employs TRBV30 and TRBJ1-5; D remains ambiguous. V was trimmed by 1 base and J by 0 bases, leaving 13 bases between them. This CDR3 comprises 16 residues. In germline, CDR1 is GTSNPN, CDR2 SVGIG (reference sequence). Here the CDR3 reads CAWSGPNPYSNQPQHF. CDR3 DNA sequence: TGTGCCTGGAGTGGGCCTAACCCTTATAGCAATCAGCCCCAGCATTTT.

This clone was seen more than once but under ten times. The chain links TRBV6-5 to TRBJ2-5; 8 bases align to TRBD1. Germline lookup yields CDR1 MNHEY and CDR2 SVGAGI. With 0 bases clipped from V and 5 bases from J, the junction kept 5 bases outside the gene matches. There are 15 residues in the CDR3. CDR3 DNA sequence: TGTGCCAGCAGTTACTCCCAGGGGGCTTCGGAGACCCAGTACTTC. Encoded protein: CASSYSQGASETQYF.

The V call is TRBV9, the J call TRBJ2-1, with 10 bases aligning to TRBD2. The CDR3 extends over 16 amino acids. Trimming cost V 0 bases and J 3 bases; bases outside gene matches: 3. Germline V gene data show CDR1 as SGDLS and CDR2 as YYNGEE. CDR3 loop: CASSVASGGRYNEQFF. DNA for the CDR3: TGTGCCAGCAGCGTAGCTAGCGGGGGCCGCTACAATGAGCAGTTCTTC.

The CDR3 nucleotides are TGTGCCAGCAGACCAGGGGGGGCCGCACCATATGGCTACACCTTC. Translating gives CASRPGGAAPYGYTF. The rearrangement joins TRBV27 to TRBJ1-2, with 7 bases that match TRBD1. The germline V gene encodes CDR1 MNHEY and CDR2 SMNVEV (reference sequence). The length of the CDR3 is 15 residues. V was pared by 6 bases and J by 5 bases, with 12 bases of the junction left unmatched.